A selection of T cell receptor beta chains follows, all from one sample in a study of blood T cell repertoires in COVID-19. This table comes from immunoSEQ multiplex PCR, and its TCRdb copy is limited to in-frame clones, with some not included. The sample includes some 50,000 clones, around 80% of them seen just once. The sample was peripheral blood. All receptors derive from a human donor in a cohort sampled during active COVID-19. The CDR3 runs from the conserved cysteine through the conserved F or W. D genes are given only for firm matches. Expanded clones are given a class, and other clones once, few, many or no size at all.

TRBJ1-3 TRBD1 - TRBV27 TGTGCCAGCAGTTCGGACAGGGGTAGTCGCACCATATATTTT CASSSDRGSRTIYF
TRBJ2-5 TRBD2 - TRBV7-3 TGTGCCAGCAGCCCCGGGACTAGCGGGAGAGGGTGGGAGACCCAGTACTTC CASSPGTSGRGWETQYF
TRBJ2-2 TRBD1 - TRBV28 TGTGCCAGCATTGGACAGGGGTACGCCGGGGAGCTGTTTTTT CASIGQGYAGELFF
TRBJ2-5 - - TRBV21-1 TGTGCCAGCAGCAAACGGCAGGGGGCCAGGGGGTCGGAGACCCAGTACTTC CASSKRQGARGSETQYF
TRBJ1-5 - - TRBV7-2 TGTGCCAGCAGCTTCGGGGGTTACAATCAGCCCCAGCATTTT CASSFGGYNQPQHF
TRBJ2-1 TRBD2 few TRBV5-1 TGCGCCAGCAGCGGCTCACTAGCGGGAGGCTTAAAGGATGAGCAGTTCTTC CASSGSLAGGLKDEQFF
TRBJ2-2 - - TRBV5-4 TGTGCCAGCAGCTTGGACTCCACCGGGGAGCTGTTTTTT CASSLDSTGELFF
TRBJ2-7 TRBD1 few TRBV5-4 TGTGCCAGCAGCTTTGGGGGGACAGGGGGCGGAAGGGGCTACGAGCAGTACTTC CASSFGGTGGGRGYEQYF
TRBJ2-7 TRBD1 - TRBV27 TGTGCCAGCAGTTGGGGACAGTACTACGAGCAGTACTTC CASSWGQYYEQYF
TRBJ1-1 - - TRBV24-1 TGTGCCACCAGTGAAGGTGCGGGGGTGAACACTGAAGCTTTCTTT CATSEGAGVNTEAFF
TRBJ1-5 TRBD1 - TRBV12-5 TGTGCTAGTGGTTTGGCCCGACAGGGGATAAGCTCGAATCAGCCCCAGCATTTT CASGLARQGISSNQPQHF
TRBJ1-5 - - TRBV7-2 TGTGCCAGCAGCTTATCAGGGGCCGTAAATCAGCCCCAGCATTTT CASSLSGAVNQPQHF
TRBJ2-1 - - TRBV24-1 TGTGCCACCAGTGATCCCCGGGACTCCTACAATGAGCAGTTCTTC CATSDPRDSYNEQFF
TRBJ1-4 - - TRBV19 TGTGCCAGTAGTATACGGGGGGATAATGAAAAACTGTTTTTT CASSIRGDNEKLFF
TRBJ1-2 TRBD1 - TRBV11-2 TGTGCCAGCAGCTTCGGACAGGGGGTCCTGTATGGCTACACCTTC CASSFGQGVLYGYTF
TRBJ2-7 TRBD2 - TRBV10-1 TGCGCCAGCAGCCTTAGCGGGAGTTACGAGCAGTACTTC CASSLSGSYEQYF
TRBJ2-7 - - TRBV28 TGTGCCAGCAATTCCCCGGGGGTTTACGAGCAGTACTTC CASNSPGVYEQYF
TRBJ2-5 TRBD2 - TRBV28 TGTGCCAGCCAGTCAGCGGGGGCTGCCCAAGAGACCCAGTACTTC CASQSAGAAQETQYF
TRBJ2-5 TRBD2 - TRBV5-1 TGCGCCAGCAGCTCTGGTGGGACTAGGGAAGAGACCCAGTACTTC CASSSGGTREETQYF
TRBJ2-7 TRBD2 - TRBV5-4 TGTGCCAGCAGCTCCCTGACTAGCGGGACGATCTACGAGCAGTACTTC CASSSLTSGTIYEQYF
TRBJ2-2 TRBD1 - TRBV28 TGTGCCAGCAGCAGGGGGCTAACGAACACCGGGGAGCTGTTTTTT CASSRGLTNTGELFF
TRBJ2-1 - few TRBV10-1 TGCGCCAGCAGTGAGCCATCGGACTTCGAAGCCCAGTTCTTC CASSEPSDFEAQFF
TRBJ2-7 - - TRBV11-3 TGTGCCAGCAGCATCGGGTCCTCCTACGAGCAGTACTTC CASSIGSSYEQYF
TRBJ1-4 - few TRBV24-1 TGTGCCACCAAGGACAGAAATGAAAAACTGTTTTTT CATKDRNEKLFF
TRBJ1-4 - - TRBV4-3 TGCGCCAGCAGCCAAATGGGACATATAATCGAAAAACTGTTTTTT CASSQMGHIIEKLFF
TRBJ1-1 - - TRBV27 TGTGCCAGCAGTTTGCATGGAGGGATATCTGGGGGTACTGAAGCTTTCTTT CASSLHGGISGGTEAFF
TRBJ2-2 - - TRBV25-1 TGTGCCAGCAGTATTACAGAAACCGGGGAGCTGTTTTTT CASSITETGELFF
TRBJ2-7 TRBD1 - TRBV27 TGTGCCAGCAGTTCCCCGGGACAGGGCGTCCACGAGCAGTACTTC CASSSPGQGVHEQYF
TRBJ1-2 - - TRBV20-1 TGCAGTGCTAGCCCCGGGGTGGGCTACACCTTC CSASPGVGYTF
TRBJ2-5 TRBD1 - TRBV4-3 TGCGCCAGCAGCCAAGACCTGGCCTCCGGGACAGGGTTCGAGACCCAGTACTTC CASSQDLASGTGFETQYF
TRBJ2-1 - - TRBV19 TGTGCCAGTAGTATAGAGGCGACTGTTGAGCAGTTCTTC CASSIEATVEQFF
TRBJ2-3 - - TRBV9 TGTGCCAGCAGCCCCCCGGGGACTCAACCTGTCACAGATACGCAGTATTTT CASSPPGTQPVTDTQYF
TRBJ2-7 TRBD1 once TRBV5-4 TGTGCCAGCCGACCAACGTCCGGACAGGGTGGATACGAGCAGTACTTC CASRPTSGQGGYEQYF
TRBJ1-6 TRBD1 many TRBV6-2/TRBV6-3 TGTGCCAGCAGTCCGCTCGGACAGGGGAATTCACCCCTCCACTTT CASSPLGQGNSPLHF
TRBJ2-7 TRBD2 - TRBV7-9 TGTGCCAGCAGCTCCCTAGCGGGAGGGCCGGGCGAGCAGTACTTC CASSSLAGGPGEQYF
TRBJ1-2 TRBD1 - TRBV28 TGTGCCAGCAGGAGTCCGGGACAGGGCTATGGCTACACCTTC CASRSPGQGYGYTF
TRBJ2-2 TRBD1 - TRBV18 TGTGCCAGCTCACCGGATCACGGACAGGGGGTCACCGGGGAGCTGTTTTTT CASSPDHGQGVTGELFF
TRBJ2-2 - - TRBV5-1 TGCGCCAGCAGCTTGGATCCGGGATCGGAAACCGGGGAGCTGTTTTTT CASSLDPGSETGELFF
TRBJ1-2 TRBD1 - TRBV19 TGTGCCAGTAGTATAAGCGGACAGGGGGCGGGTGGCTACACCTTC CASSISGQGAGGYTF
TRBJ1-5 - - TRBV28 TGTGCCAGCAGTTTGAGAAACAATCAGCCCCAGCATTTT CASSLRNNQPQHF
TRBJ2-5 - - TRBV15 TGTGCCACCAGCACCCCCGGGACACACCAAGAGACCCAGTACTTC CATSTPGTHQETQYF
TRBJ2-7 TRBD1 - TRBV28 TGTGCCAGCAGTCCGACAGGGGGACCCTACGAGCAGTACTTC CASSPTGGPYEQYF
TRBJ2-2 - - TRBV4-3 TGCGCCAGCAGCCAAGAGTTACAGGCGACGTTAAACACCGGGGAGCTGTTTTTT CASSQELQATLNTGELFF
TRBJ1-2 TRBD1 - TRBV28 TGTGCCAGCAGTTTAAGGACAGGGAACGGCTACACCTTC CASSLRTGNGYTF
TRBJ2-1 TRBD2 - TRBV9 TGTGCCAGCAGCGACCTAGCGGGGAGCTCCTACAATGAGCAGTTCTTC CASSDLAGSSYNEQFF
TRBJ2-3 - - TRBV7-3 TGTGCCAGCAGCTTCACCCGGGGGGATACGCAGTATTTT CASSFTRGDTQYF
TRBJ2-4 TRBD1 - TRBV2 TGTGCCAGCAGTGAGACAGGGGGGGATAAAAACATTCAGTACTTC CASSETGGDKNIQYF
TRBJ1-6 TRBD1 - TRBV6-5 TGTGCCAGCACCTTCGGGACAGGGGGTACTTCACCCCTCCACTTT CASTFGTGGTSPLHF
TRBJ2-3 TRBD2 few TRBV28 TGTGCCAGCAGTTTTACTAGCGGGAGAAGGACAGATACGCAGTATTTT CASSFTSGRRTDTQYF
TRBJ1-5 TRBD1 - TRBV7-9 TGTGCCAGCAGCCCGAGGGACAGCCTCTTCCCCCAGCATTTT CASSPRDSLFPQHF